The sequence of this TCR beta chain was determined in a study of blood T cell repertoires in COVID-19. Assay: immunoSEQ multiplex PCR; the TCRdb copy retains only in-frame clones and omits some. Of approximately 280,000 clones listed, roughly 88% are singletons. Details on this clone: Its ends do not fully match the called genes, so a read error is possible.

CDR3 length: 13 amino acids. Germline values: CDR1 SGHTA, CDR2 FQGNSA. The V call is TRBV7-2, the J call TRBJ2-7, with 7 positions matching TRBD2. The sequenced material came from peripheral blood. The origin of this receptor is a man aged 18 to 35 with active or convalescent COVID-19. The CDR3 DNA follows: TGTGCCAGCAGCTTTCCCAGGGACTACGAACAGTACTTC. Translated: CASSFPRDYEQYF.